These 16 T cell receptor beta chains came from one sample sequenced in a study of tumor and adjacent non-tumor tissue in lung cancer. The template was RNA from unsorted bulk tissue. TCRbeta libraries were built with three rounds of nested PCR, modified from ARM-PCR. TCRdb itself ran the multiplex PCR reads through MiXCR, one entry per CDR3 protein. The sample carries tens of thousands of distinct CDR3 sequences, around four fifths recorded once. The sequenced sample was lung tumor tissue. The receptors were gathered from a woman aged 45-60 years with non-small cell lung cancer.

This clonotype was seen only a few times. This clone may be a read error of a much larger clone one base away. J is TRBJ2-5 and V is TRBV5-1, with 8 bases identical to TRBD2. Germline V gives CDR1 SGHRS, CDR2 YFSETQ. The CDR3 is 14 amino acids. CDR3 in amino acids: CTSSFGTSQETQYF. The CDR3, as DNA: TGCACCAGCAGCTTTGGGACTAGCCAAGAGACCCAGTACTTC.

As to this clonotype: The junction differs from germline at one of its ends, possibly a read error. The chain combines TRBV4-1 with TRBJ2-7, with D possibly being TRBD1 or TRBD2 (5 bases each). The CDR3 spans 15 residues. Germline V gene data show CDR1 as MGHRA and CDR2 as YSYEKL. CDR3 sequence (DNA): TGTGCCAACAACCAACCCGGGACGAACTCCTACGAGCAGTACTTC. Translation: CANNQPGTNSYEQYF.

About this clonotype itself: The CDR3 does not close with the conserved phenylalanine or tryptophan, likely indicating a read error. Because the CDR3's place on the DNA is in doubt, the DNA is left out and the CDR3 is given as listed by TCRdb. The chain links TRBV6-2 or TRBV6-3 to TRBJ1-5. Both ends counted, the CDR3 spans 14 residues. From germline, CDR1 is MNHEY and CDR2 SVGEGT. This chain's CDR3 is CASGFSSTPQSHHS.

This clonotype was detected ten times or more. The CDR3 DNA follows: TGTGCCAGCAAAGGGGAACACTCCTACGAGCAGTACTTC. Protein: CASKGEHSYEQYF. This chain uses TRBV2 with TRBJ2-7; TRBD1 might be the D (5 bases). The CDR3 length is 13 residues. V shed 7 bases and J shed 0 bases, with 10 bases lying between them. Germline CDR1 SNHLY, CDR2 FYNNEI.

As concerns this clonotype: The conserved phenylalanine or tryptophan normally closing the CDR3 is absent here, so this likely arose from a read error. The chain combines TRBV6-5 with TRBJ1-1; the D gene is possibly TRBD1 (5 bases). The germline V and J ends were trimmed by 6 bases and 4 bases, with 15 bases remaining between them. Germline CDR1 and CDR2: MNHEY and SVGAGI. CDR3 length: 14 amino acids. DNA for the CDR3: TGTGCCAGCAGCTTGCGGGGGGGAGGCACTGAAGCTTTCTTA. Its translation: CASSLRGGGTEAFL.

This clonotype has just one count. The chain recombines TRBV4-2 with TRBJ2-1; TRBD2 agrees at 8 bases. Germline values: CDR1 LGHNA, CDR2 YNFKEQ. This CDR3 has 17 residues. After removal of 4 bases from V and 3 bases from J, the junction contained 11 bases not matched to a gene. The CDR3 region has the DNA TGTGCCAGCAGCCTTCGGCGAGACAGCGGGAGCTACAATGAGCAGTTCTTC. It specifies CASSLRRDSGSYNEQFF.

This clonotype appeared a single time. The V gene is TRBV12-3 or TRBV12-4, the J gene TRBJ2-7, with D perhaps TRBD1 (5 bases). Trimming took 9 bases from V and 6 from J, leaving 24 bases between them. This CDR3 region has 15 residues. The CDR3 protein is CASPLIDSQYVEQYF. The CDR3, as DNA: TGTGCCAGTCCCTTAATCGACAGTCAGTACGTCGAGCAGTACTTC.

On this clonotype itself: Relative to the germline gene, one junction end is altered; a read error may explain this. The chain uses TRBV12-3 or TRBV12-4 and TRBJ1-5; maybe TRBD1 (5 bases). The CDR3 length is 15 residues. Here the CDR3 DNA reads TGTGCCAGCGGTTTAATGCAAGGGGGCAATCAGCCCCAGCATTTT. This codes for CASGLMQGGNQPQHF.

CDR3 loop: CASSSETSSYEQYF. The CDR3 DNA reads TGTGCCAGCTCAAGCGAGACTAGCTCATACGAGCAGTACTTC. The V call is TRBV6-2 or TRBV6-3, the J call TRBJ2-7; 7 bases agree with TRBD2. This CDR3 has 14 amino acids. J lost 4 bases, V lost 8 bases, and 11 bases had no gene match. The germline CDR1 and CDR2 sequences are MNHEY and SVGEGT.

This clonotype has ten or more counts. V usage is TRBV20-1 and J usage is TRBJ1-5; D unclear. This CDR3 comprises 13 residues. V was clipped by 5 bases and J by 4 bases, with 12 bases between them. Per germline, CDR1 DFQATT and CDR2 SNEGSKA (reference sequence). CDR3 coding DNA: TGCAGTGCTGCCGCCTCCCTTAATCAGCCCCAGCATTTT. Its translation: CSAAASLNQPQHF.

Worth noting for this clonotype: This is likely a read error, given that the CDR3 carries no conserved phenylalanine or tryptophan at its end. This chain joins TRBV10-3 and TRBJ2-3; D perhaps matches TRBD1 (5 bases). V gave up 8 bases and J gave up 3 bases, with 9 bases separating them. The CDR3 totals 12 residues. Per the germline V gene, CDR1 is ENHRY and CDR2 is SYGVKD. This CDR3 is CAISPGTDTQYL. The CDR3 DNA sequence: TGTGCCATCTCTCCAGGGACAGATACGCAGTATCTT.

With respect to this clonotype: This sequence may be a read error, since a much larger clone differs from it by one base. This sequence joins TRBV6-5 and TRBJ2-7; unclear D gene. CDR3 length: 14 residues. CDR1 MNHEY and CDR2 SVGAGI come from the germline V gene. Here the CDR3 reads CAGSKGLSYYEQYF. The CDR3, as DNA: TGTGCCGGCAGCAAAGGCTTATCCTACTACGAGCAGTACTTC.

About this clonotype: The CDR3 does not end in the conserved phenylalanine or tryptophan, so this is likely a read error. The limits of the CDR3 on the DNA are not certain, so only TCRdb's listed CDR3 is given. The CDR3 loop reads CASSGGARLLSTEGFL. V is TRBV7-8 and J is TRBJ1-1; TRBD1 is taken as the D call from the table, unchecked against the DNA. The CDR3 comprises 16 residues, both ends counted. CDR1 and CDR2 from the germline V gene are SGHVS and FQNEAQ.

This clonotype was recorded once. Since the CDR3 does not end with the conserved phenylalanine or tryptophan, this likely comes from a read error. Because the CDR3's place on the DNA is in doubt, the DNA is left out and the CDR3 is given as listed by TCRdb. The chain combines TRBV29-1 with TRBJ2-7; whether TRBD1, the table's D call, matches the DNA was not checked. Germline CDR1 is SQVTM and CDR2 is ANQGSEA. The CDR3 is 15 residues long, ends included. This chain's CDR3 is CSVRLGGTGVSEEYY.

Turning to this clonotype: One junction end disagrees with the germline gene, perhaps due to a read error. CDR3 region: CASSLEAFKEQFF. The CDR3 DNA reads TGTGCCAGCAGCCTAGAGGCCTTCAAAGAACAGTTCTTC. The genes are TRBV11-2 and TRBJ2-1; D gene unclear. The CDR3 is 13 amino acids. The V gene's germline CDR1 is SGHAT and CDR2 FQNNGV.

About this clonotype itself: Sequence at one end of the junction differs from germline and may be a read error. This chain uses TRBV6-2 or TRBV6-3 with TRBJ2-3; D might be TRBD1 (6 bases). Germline values: CDR1 MNHEY, CDR2 SVGEGT. The CDR3 spans 14 residues. CDR3 region: CTSSMDSGTDTQYF. In nucleotides, the CDR3 is TGTACCAGCAGCATGGACAGCGGAACAGATACGCAGTATTTT.